This is a list of T cell receptor beta chains from one sample in a study of T cells after yellow fever vaccination. TCRdb re-analysed the 5' RACE reads in MiXCR, keeping a single row per CDR3 protein. Among nearly 350,000 distinct CDR3 sequences, around 8.1% were seen once, and the ten largest hold approximately 15%. The material sequenced was PBMCs, taken roughly 47 days after the first yellow fever vaccination. All receptors come from a man aged 18-30 years who received the YFV17D yellow fever vaccine. CDR3s include the opening cysteine and the closing phenylalanine or tryptophan. The D gene is left open where the match is weak. Clone size appears in some rows only: once, few, many, or a class for an expanded clone.

V gene,J gene,clone size,D gene,CDR3 protein,CDR3 DNA
TRBV3-1,TRBJ2-1,few,TRBD2,CASSQDSSGGAGEQFF,TGTGCCAGCAGCCAAGATTCTAGCGGGGGGGCCGGTGAGCAGTTCTTC
TRBV7-6,TRBJ1-2,NA,NA,CASSPPQEPRGYTF,TGTGCCAGCAGCCCCCCTCAAGAGCCGCGCGGCTACACCTTC
TRBV12-3/TRBV12-4,TRBJ2-3,NA,NA,CASSFSHWTDTQYF,TGTGCCAGCAGTTTTAGTCATTGGACAGATACGCAGTATTTT
TRBV6-2/TRBV6-3,TRBJ2-5,NA,TRBD2,CASSYPIAGVGETQYF,TGTGCCAGCAGTTACCCCATAGCGGGGGTGGGGGAGACCCAGTACTTC
TRBV5-6,TRBJ1-1,NA,NA,CASTGLNTEAFF,TGTGCCAGCACAGGGCTGAACACTGAAGCTTTCTTT
TRBV29-1,TRBJ2-5,many,TRBD1,CSVEPDREGEQETQYF,TGCAGCGTTGAACCGGACAGGGAAGGAGAACAAGAGACCCAGTACTTC
TRBV14,TRBJ2-2,many,TRBD2,CASSQTRGGLSRTGELFF,TGTGCCAGCAGCCAAACGCGGGGGGGCCTGAGTAGGACCGGGGAGCTGTTTTTT
TRBV20-1,TRBJ2-7,few,TRBD1,CSARDGTVSYEQYF,TGCAGTGCTAGAGACGGGACAGTTTCCTACGAGCAGTACTTC
TRBV5-6,TRBJ2-3,NA,TRBD2,CASSVSGGVTDTQYF,TGTGCCAGCAGCGTTAGCGGGGGAGTCACAGATACGCAGTATTTT
TRBV5-1,TRBJ2-5,NA,NA,CASSFTGFRETQYF,TGCGCCAGCAGCTTTACAGGGTTTCGAGAGACCCAGTACTTC
TRBV27,TRBJ1-5,NA,TRBD1,CASSRVGGQPQHF,TGTGCCAGCTCACGGGTAGGGGGCCAGCCCCAGCATTTT
TRBV2,TRBJ2-7,few,NA,CASSASEGATYEQYF,TGTGCCAGCAGCGCCTCGGAGGGGGCGACGTACGAGCAGTACTTC
TRBV2,TRBJ2-2,many,TRBD2,CASSISGDSPGELFF,TGTGCCAGCAGTATTAGCGGGGACTCTCCCGGGGAGCTGTTTTTT
TRBV2,TRBJ2-7,few,TRBD2,CASSESGMRGQYF,TGTGCCAGCAGTGAAAGCGGGATGCGGGGGCAGTACTTC
TRBV7-6,TRBJ2-5,few,NA,CASSLMLAEETQYF,TGTGCCAGCAGCTTAATGTTAGCGGAAGAGACCCAGTACTTC
TRBV5-6,TRBJ1-3,few,NA,CASSLVESGNTIYF,TGTGCCAGCAGCTTGGTCGAGTCTGGAAACACCATATATTTT
TRBV6-6,TRBJ1-6,NA,NA,CATQLSDVSPLHF,TGTGCCACCCAACTCTCGGACGTATCACCCCTCCACTTT
TRBV5-1,TRBJ1-1,many,TRBD1,CASAASGGYGDTEAFF,TGCGCCAGTGCAGCCTCAGGGGGCTATGGGGACACTGAAGCTTTCTTT
TRBV7-9,TRBJ2-3,once,TRBD2,CASSWGLAGLRDTQYF,TGTGCCAGCAGCTGGGGACTAGCGGGGTTGAGAGATACGCAGTATTTT
TRBV20-1,TRBJ2-7,NA,TRBD2,CSARDPLAGTNLHEQYF,TGCAGTGCTAGGGATCCCTTAGCGGGGACCAACCTCCACGAGCAGTACTTC
TRBV20-1,TRBJ2-2,NA,NA,CSAIRTGELFF,TGCAGTGCTATTCGCACCGGGGAGCTGTTTTTT
TRBV6-1,TRBJ2-6,NA,NA,CASEGRGRGSGANVLTF,TGTGCCAGCGAGGGGCGGGGAAGGGGCTCTGGGGCCAACGTCCTGACTTTC
TRBV19,TRBJ1-6,NA,NA,CASTDSRNSPLHF,TGTGCCAGCACTGACAGTCGGAATTCACCCCTCCACTTT
TRBV5-1,TRBJ2-2,NA,NA,CASSLRVAENTGELFF,TGCGCCAGCAGCTTGCGGGTGGCAGAGAACACCGGGGAGCTGTTTTTT
TRBV28,TRBJ1-4,few,NA,CASKFAGISANEKLFF,TGTGCCAGCAAGTTTGCGGGGATTTCGGCTAATGAAAAACTGTTTTTT
TRBV6-5,TRBJ2-3,few,TRBD2,CASSYRLAGGPKDTQYF,TGTGCCAGCAGTTACCGTCTAGCGGGGGGGCCGAAGGATACGCAGTATTTT
TRBV10-3,TRBJ2-5,NA,TRBD2,CAISENPKSGGQETQYF,TGTGCCATCAGTGAGAATCCAAAATCGGGGGGTCAAGAGACCCAGTACTTC
TRBV7-2,TRBJ2-1,few,TRBD2,CASSLSGAFFGEQFF,TGTGCCAGCAGCTTAAGCGGGGCCTTCTTCGGTGAGCAGTTCTTC
TRBV19,TRBJ1-4,NA,NA,CATSSARGTPHEKLFF,TGTGCCACCTCGAGCGCCAGGGGAACTCCGCATGAAAAACTGTTTTTT
TRBV5-4,TRBJ2-3,NA,NA,CASTSNTDTQYF,TGTGCCAGCACTTCCAACACAGATACGCAGTATTTT
TRBV4-2,TRBJ2-1,NA,NA,CASSQQTGVSYNEQFF,TGTGCCAGCAGCCAACAAACGGGGGTCTCCTACAATGAGCAGTTCTTC
TRBV28,TRBJ2-1,few,NA,CASSSTTGQYHNEQFF,TGTGCCAGCAGTTCCACAACCGGACAGTACCACAATGAGCAGTTCTTC
TRBV7-3,TRBJ2-2,NA,TRBD2,CASSLNERGNTGELFF,TGTGCCAGCAGCTTAAACGAGCGGGGTAACACCGGGGAGCTGTTTTTT
TRBV7-8,TRBJ2-5,NA,NA,CASRSWGSQETQYF,TGTGCCAGCAGATCTTGGGGCTCCCAAGAGACCCAGTACTTC
TRBV29-1,TRBJ1-1,NA,TRBD1,CSVLTGGTEAFF,TGCAGCGTTCTGACAGGGGGCACTGAAGCTTTCTTT
TRBV3-1,TRBJ2-1,few,NA,CASSQVGVREQFF,TGTGCCAGCAGCCAAGTGGGGGTCCGTGAGCAGTTCTTC
TRBV5-5,TRBJ2-5,NA,NA,CASSLTRALQTQYF,TGTGCCAGCAGCCTGACTAGGGCGCTGCAGACCCAGTACTTC
TRBV5-5,TRBJ2-5,NA,NA,CASSQRTEETQYF,TGTGCCAGCAGCCAGAGGACAGAAGAGACCCAGTACTTC
TRBV2,TRBJ2-1,few,TRBD2,CASTPGGGMYNEQFF,TGTGCCAGCACCCCTGGCGGGGGAATGTACAATGAGCAGTTCTTC
TRBV29-1,TRBJ2-5,NA,NA,CSVGGQETQYF,TGCAGCGTTGGGGGGCAAGAGACCCAGTACTTC
TRBV7-9,TRBJ2-7,NA,NA,CASSSSRPGRTSYEQYF,TGTGCCAGCAGCTCCTCCCGCCCGGGACGTACCTCCTACGAGCAGTACTTC
TRBV12-5,TRBJ2-1,few,TRBD1,CASGHGTGPRDEQFF,TGTGCTAGTGGCCACGGGACAGGCCCCAGGGATGAGCAGTTCTTC
TRBV12-3/TRBV12-4,TRBJ1-2,few,NA,CASSFSIGGYTF,TGTGCCAGCAGTTTTTCTATTGGTGGCTACACCTTC
TRBV10-3,TRBJ1-2,NA,TRBD1,CAISEIGGTGGFYGYTF,TGTGCCATCAGTGAGATTGGCGGGACAGGGGGCTTCTATGGCTACACCTTC
TRBV18,TRBJ1-1,many,NA,CASSPPLVYREWGDYEAFF,TGTGCCAGCTCACCACCGTTGGTTTACAGGGAGTGGGGGGATTATGAAGCTTTCTTT
TRBV28,TRBJ1-1,few,TRBD1,CASNPGQGMNTEAFF,TGTGCCAGCAACCCCGGACAGGGCATGAACACTGAAGCTTTCTTT
TRBV19,TRBJ2-7,NA,NA,CASSIEEASYEQYF,TGTGCCAGTAGTATAGAGGAGGCTAGCTACGAGCAGTACTTC
TRBV7-9,TRBJ2-7,NA,NA,CASSSRTTSYEQYF,TGTGCCAGCAGCTCCAGGACAACCTCCTACGAGCAGTACTTC
TRBV6-1,TRBJ2-2,NA,TRBD1,CASRPETGTGNPGELFF,TGTGCCAGCAGACCCGAAACGGGGACAGGGAACCCCGGGGAGCTGTTTTTT
TRBV6-5,TRBJ2-1,NA,NA,CASSYSRLGGNEQFF,TGTGCCAGCAGTTACAGCCGACTTGGGGGCAATGAGCAGTTCTTC
TRBV25-1,TRBJ2-7,few,TRBD2,CASSERAGGPYYEQYF,TGTGCCAGCAGTGAAAGGGCGGGGGGGCCCTATTACGAGCAGTACTTC
TRBV14,TRBJ1-2,many,NA,CASSHTLGGSSYGYTF,TGTGCCAGCAGCCATACTCTCGGGGGATCCAGTTATGGCTACACCTTC
TRBV28,TRBJ2-3,few,NA,CASSFPTRDVVTDTQYF,TGTGCCAGCAGTTTCCCAACTCGAGACGTGGTAACAGATACGCAGTATTTT